This entry features one T cell receptor (beta chain) sequence. The assay was immunoSEQ multiplex PCR, and TCRdb's table has in-frame clones only and misses some. The table includes over 200,000 clones, around 83% detected once. The sample is drawn from a study of blood T cell repertoires in COVID-19. In the study overall: The study drew acute and convalescent COVID-19 samples from the United States, Italy and Spain.

Trimming cost V 2 bases and J 4 bases, with 16 bases left between them. CDR3 size: 16 residues. Germline V gene data show CDR1 as SGHAT and CDR2 as FQNNGV. Sequencing was performed on peripheral blood. The clonotype comes from a man aged 40-49 years with active or convalescent COVID-19. V usage is TRBV11-2 and J usage is TRBJ2-3; maybe TRBD2 (6 bases). The CDR3 sequence: CASSLLEGPSADTQYF. The CDR3 DNA is TGTGCCAGCAGCTTATTGGAGGGCCCATCGGCAGATACGCAGTATTTT.